A selection of T cell receptor beta chains follows, all from one sample in a study of neurological immune-mediated disorders. TCRdb fed the 5' RACE reads into MiXCR, producing one record per CDR3 protein. This sample has 18,000 or so distinct CDR3 sequences, with roughly 29% found just once. Sequenced sample: PBMCs. The receptors shown here come from a man between 45 and 60 years old with HTLV-1-associated myelopathy (HAM/TSP). The CDR3 runs from the conserved cysteine through the conserved F or W. The order of the fields is clone size, J gene, V gene, D gene, CDR3 DNA, CDR3 protein. The D gene is left open where the match is weak. The size of a clone is reported for some rows only, either as once, few or many, or as a class for expanded clones.

abundance: .
j_gene: TRBJ2-5
v_gene: TRBV3-1
d_gene: .
CDR3nt: TGTGCCAGCAGCCGAAGGGCACGTCCGGGGGTAGAGACCCAGTACTTC
CDR3aa: CASSRRARPGVETQYF

abundance: .
j_gene: TRBJ2-5
v_gene: TRBV5-5
d_gene: .
CDR3nt: TGTGCCAGCAGCACCCCGGTATCGGAGACCCAGTACTTC
CDR3aa: CASSTPVSETQYF

abundance: .
j_gene: TRBJ1-1
v_gene: TRBV9
d_gene: .
CDR3nt: TGTGCCAGCAGCCCCCCGAGGGGTTGGGACACTGAAGCTTTCTTT
CDR3aa: CASSPPRGWDTEAFF

abundance: once
j_gene: TRBJ2-1
v_gene: TRBV5-1
d_gene: .
CDR3nt: TGCGCCAGCAGCCCGGAGGGGGAAACCTACAATGAGCAGTTCTTC
CDR3aa: CASSPEGETYNEQFF

abundance: .
j_gene: TRBJ2-7
v_gene: TRBV29-1
d_gene: TRBD1
CDR3nt: TGCAGCGTTGAAACAGGGGTGGGGGCCTACGAGCAGTACTTC
CDR3aa: CSVETGVGAYEQYF

abundance: medium-sized
j_gene: TRBJ2-3
v_gene: TRBV20-1
d_gene: TRBD2
CDR3nt: TGCAGTGCTAGAGTCCTAGCGGCGTGGGGCACAGATACGCAGTATTTT
CDR3aa: CSARVLAAWGTDTQYF

abundance: .
j_gene: TRBJ2-3
v_gene: TRBV20-1
d_gene: TRBD2
CDR3nt: TGCAGTGCTATCTTCGATAGCGGGAGCACAGATACGCAGTATTTT
CDR3aa: CSAIFDSGSTDTQYF

abundance: many
j_gene: TRBJ2-7
v_gene: TRBV5-1
d_gene: .
CDR3nt: TGCGCCAGCAGCTTGGGGGCAGGGCCTTCCTACGAGCAGTACTTC
CDR3aa: CASSLGAGPSYEQYF

abundance: few
j_gene: TRBJ2-5
v_gene: TRBV20-1
d_gene: .
CDR3nt: TGCAGTGCTATTGGGAACCAAGAGACCCAGTACTTC
CDR3aa: CSAIGNQETQYF

abundance: many
j_gene: TRBJ2-3
v_gene: TRBV14
d_gene: TRBD2
CDR3nt: TGTGCCAGCAGCCAAGCCCCGACTAGCAGGGATACGCAGTATTTT
CDR3aa: CASSQAPTSRDTQYF

abundance: few
j_gene: TRBJ2-3
v_gene: TRBV7-9
d_gene: .
CDR3nt: TGTGCCAGCAGCTCAGATCACACAGATACGCAGTATTTT
CDR3aa: CASSSDHTDTQYF

abundance: once
j_gene: TRBJ2-7
v_gene: TRBV9
d_gene: TRBD2
CDR3nt: TGTGCCAGCAGCGTAGCGAGCCTAGCGGGGGCGGGGGAGCAGTACTTC
CDR3aa: CASSVASLAGAGEQYF

abundance: .
j_gene: TRBJ2-3
v_gene: TRBV20-1
d_gene: TRBD2
CDR3nt: TGCAGTGCTAGAACATACGGGGGGGACGCAGATACGCAGTATTTT
CDR3aa: CSARTYGGDADTQYF

abundance: few
j_gene: TRBJ2-1
v_gene: TRBV29-1
d_gene: .
CDR3nt: TGCAGCGTTGAAGCAGGGTATCTTGAGCAGTTCTTC
CDR3aa: CSVEAGYLEQFF

abundance: .
j_gene: TRBJ1-2
v_gene: TRBV11-2
d_gene: .
CDR3nt: TGTGCCAGCAGCTTAGATGCAGGGGTAGGCTACACCTTC
CDR3aa: CASSLDAGVGYTF

abundance: .
j_gene: TRBJ2-4
v_gene: TRBV5-1
d_gene: TRBD2
CDR3nt: TGCGCCAGCACCCGGACTAGCGGGGAAAAAAACATTCAGTACTTC
CDR3aa: CASTRTSGEKNIQYF

abundance: .
j_gene: TRBJ2-2
v_gene: TRBV4-1
d_gene: .
CDR3nt: TGCGCCAGCAGCCAAGATTTGGGGACACCGAACACCGGGGAGCTGTTTTTT
CDR3aa: CASSQDLGTPNTGELFF

abundance: .
j_gene: TRBJ1-2
v_gene: TRBV9
d_gene: TRBD1
CDR3nt: TGTGCCAGCCGACGGTCAGGGACAGCGAGTAACTATGGCTACACCTTC
CDR3aa: CASRRSGTASNYGYTF

abundance: few
j_gene: TRBJ2-3
v_gene: TRBV20-1
d_gene: TRBD2
CDR3nt: TGCAGTGCTAGAGGAAGATTGCGGGGGGCACTAGATACGCAGTATTTT
CDR3aa: CSARGRLRGALDTQYF

abundance: once
j_gene: TRBJ2-7
v_gene: TRBV27
d_gene: .
CDR3nt: TGTGCCAGCAGTTTAAGGGTCTCCTACGAGCAGTACTTC
CDR3aa: CASSLRVSYEQYF

abundance: .
j_gene: TRBJ1-1
v_gene: TRBV7-2
d_gene: .
CDR3nt: TGTGCCAGCAGCAACTCTATGAACACTGAAGCTTTCTTT
CDR3aa: CASSNSMNTEAFF

abundance: .
j_gene: TRBJ1-4
v_gene: TRBV5-1
d_gene: .
CDR3nt: TGCGCCAGCCGGTACACGACTAATGAAAAACTGTTTTTT
CDR3aa: CASRYTTNEKLFF

abundance: few
j_gene: TRBJ2-1
v_gene: TRBV20-1
d_gene: .
CDR3nt: TGCAGTGCTAGCATGGGATGGAATGAGCAGTTCTTC
CDR3aa: CSASMGWNEQFF

abundance: few
j_gene: TRBJ2-1
v_gene: TRBV19
d_gene: .
CDR3nt: TGTGCCAGTACCCCACGGGCCGGGTCGAATTCCAATGAGCAGTTCTTC
CDR3aa: CASTPRAGSNSNEQFF

abundance: .
j_gene: TRBJ2-1
v_gene: TRBV29-1
d_gene: TRBD2
CDR3nt: TGCAGCGTTGAAGGGTCTAGCGGACTTAGGGATGAGCAGTTCTTC
CDR3aa: CSVEGSSGLRDEQFF

abundance: few
j_gene: TRBJ2-3
v_gene: TRBV7-9
d_gene: .
CDR3nt: TGTGCCAGCACCACCGACTGGGATACGCAGTATTTT
CDR3aa: CASTTDWDTQYF

abundance: many
j_gene: TRBJ2-3
v_gene: TRBV20-1
d_gene: TRBD1
CDR3nt: TGCAGTGCTAGACAACAGGGGCGAGGCACAGATACGCAGTATTTT
CDR3aa: CSARQQGRGTDTQYF

abundance: medium-sized
j_gene: TRBJ1-2
v_gene: TRBV20-1
d_gene: TRBD1
CDR3nt: TGCAGTGCTGGACAGGGGTCATACTATGGCTACACCTTC
CDR3aa: CSAGQGSYYGYTF